What follows are 6 T cell receptor beta chains derived from one specimen sequenced in a study of cytomegalovirus exposure and HLA in healthy donors. Amplification used 60 Vbeta primers and 13 Jbeta primers. Generated by immunoSEQ multiplex PCR, the TCRdb table keeps only in-frame clones and is missing some. Here the sample spans 150,000 to 200,000 clones, about 86% being singletons. Sequenced sample: PBMCs. All receptors come from a woman younger than 35 in good health and CMV-seropositive.

The J gene is TRBJ2-1, the V gene TRBV19; 10 positions match TRBD1. V dropped 11 bases and J dropped 4; count of bases not matched to a gene: 11. Germline-derived CDR1 and CDR2 are LNHDA and SQIVND (reference sequence). The CDR3 is 15 amino acids. The CDR3 bases are TGTGCCGGGTCGCCCGGGACAGGGGAGTACAATGAGCAGTTCTTC. This translates into CAGSPGTGEYNEQFF.

V is TRBV9 and J is TRBJ2-2, with 8 positions matching TRBD1. The V and J ends lost 3 bases and 2 bases, in that order; junction bases with no gene match: 6. The CDR3 has 16 residues. Per germline, CDR1 SGDLS and CDR2 YYNGEE. CDR3 nucleotide sequence: TGTGCCAGCAGCGCCGGGACAGGATTTAACACCGGGGAGCTGTTTTTT. Translating it yields CASSAGTGFNTGELFF.

The genes are TRBV11-2 and TRBJ2-3; tentative D call: TRBD1 (5 bases). V was clipped by 0 bases and J by 8 bases, with 9 bases between them. Per the germline V gene, CDR1 is SGHAT and CDR2 is FQNNGV. This CDR3 is 13 amino acids long. The CDR3 sequence: CASSLEVRATQYF. CDR3 sequence (DNA): TGTGCCAGCAGCTTAGAAGTCAGGGCTACGCAGTATTTT. Filled out from reference TRBV11-2 and TRBJ2-3, the complete variable domain reads EAGVAQSPRYKIIEKRQSVAFWCNPISGHATLYWYQQILGQGPKLLIQFQNNGVVDDSQLPKDRFSAERLKGVDSTLKIQPAKLEDSAVYLCASSLEVRATQYFGPGTRLTVL.

This rearrangement joins TRBV5-6 to TRBJ2-7; D is possibly TRBD1 (6 bases). CDR3 size: 17 residues. CDR1 and CDR2 from the germline V gene are SGHDT and YYEEEE. The V end was cut by 2 bases, the J end by 1 base, with 19 bases between. The CDR3 loop is CASSFLGSGVRSYEQYF. DNA of the CDR3: TGTGCCAGCAGCTTCCTGGGGTCAGGGGTTCGGTCCTACGAGCAGTACTTC.

The chain employs TRBV4-2 and TRBJ2-5, with D uncertain. Between the trimmed V and J ends, which lost 1 base and 1 base, there was a span of 10 bases. The length of the CDR3 is 15 residues. The germline V gene encodes CDR1 LGHNA and CDR2 YNFKEQ. The CDR3 DNA sequence: TGTGCCAGCAGCCAAGTTGAGTCCACCCAAGAGACCCAGTACTTC. It translates to CASSQVESTQETQYF.

This chain links TRBV11-3 with TRBJ1-1; D remains unclear. The CDR3 totals 12 residues. Germline CDR1 is SGHNT and CDR2 is YENEEA. V lost 2 bases and J lost 3, with 4 bases in between. The CDR3 DNA is TGTGCCAGCAGCTTACAGTACACTGAAGCTTTCTTT. It yields the protein CASSLQYTEAFF.